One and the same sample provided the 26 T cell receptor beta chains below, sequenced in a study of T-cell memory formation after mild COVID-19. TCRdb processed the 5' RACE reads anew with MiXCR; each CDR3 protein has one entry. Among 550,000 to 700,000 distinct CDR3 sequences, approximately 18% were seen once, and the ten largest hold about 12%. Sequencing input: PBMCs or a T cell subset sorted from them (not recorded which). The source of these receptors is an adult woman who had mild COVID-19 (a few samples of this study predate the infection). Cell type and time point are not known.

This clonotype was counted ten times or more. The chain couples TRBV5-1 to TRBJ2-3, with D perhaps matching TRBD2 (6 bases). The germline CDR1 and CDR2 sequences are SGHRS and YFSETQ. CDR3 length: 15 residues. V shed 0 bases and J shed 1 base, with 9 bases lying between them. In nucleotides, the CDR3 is TGCGCCAGCAGCTTGGGGGCTAGCGGCACAGATACGCAGTATTTT. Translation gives CASSLGASGTDTQYF.

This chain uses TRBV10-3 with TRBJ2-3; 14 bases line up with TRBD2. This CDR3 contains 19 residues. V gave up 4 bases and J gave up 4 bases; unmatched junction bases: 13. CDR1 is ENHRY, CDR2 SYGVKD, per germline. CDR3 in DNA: TGTGCCATCAGTGCCCCCCTGACTAGCGGGGGGGCCTTTTCAGATACGCAGTATTTT. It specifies CAISAPLTSGGAFSDTQYF.

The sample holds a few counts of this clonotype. CDR3 amino acids: CSVNLVMGTSLLADTQYF. In DNA form, the CDR3 reads TGCAGCGTGAATCTCGTGATGGGGACCTCGCTCTTGGCAGATACGCAGTATTTT. V usage is TRBV29-1 and J usage is TRBJ2-3; D tentatively reads TRBD1 or TRBD2 (5 bases each). CDR1 and CDR2 from the germline V gene are SQVTM and ANQGSEA. This CDR3 contains 18 residues. Trimming removed 6 bases from V and 4 bases from J, with 29 bases in between.

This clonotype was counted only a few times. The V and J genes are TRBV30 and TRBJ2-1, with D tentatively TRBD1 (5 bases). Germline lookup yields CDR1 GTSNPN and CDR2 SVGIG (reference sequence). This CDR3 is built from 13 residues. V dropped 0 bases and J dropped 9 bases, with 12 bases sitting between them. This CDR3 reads CAWSVIGATEQFF. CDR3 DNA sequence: TGTGCCTGGAGTGTCATTGGGGCTACTGAGCAGTTCTTC. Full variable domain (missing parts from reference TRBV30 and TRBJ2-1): SQTIHQWPATLVQPVGSPLSLECTVEGTSNPNLYWYRQAAGRGLQLLFYSVGIGQISSEVPQNLSASRPQDRQFILSSKKLLLSDSGFYLCAWSVIGATEQFFGPGTRLTVL.

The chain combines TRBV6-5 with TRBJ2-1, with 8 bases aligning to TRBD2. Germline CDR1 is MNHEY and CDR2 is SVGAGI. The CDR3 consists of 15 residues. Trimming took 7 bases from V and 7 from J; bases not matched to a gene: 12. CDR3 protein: CASKRTSGSSNEQFF. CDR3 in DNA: TGTGCCAGCAAGAGGACAAGCGGGAGTTCAAATGAGCAGTTCTTC.

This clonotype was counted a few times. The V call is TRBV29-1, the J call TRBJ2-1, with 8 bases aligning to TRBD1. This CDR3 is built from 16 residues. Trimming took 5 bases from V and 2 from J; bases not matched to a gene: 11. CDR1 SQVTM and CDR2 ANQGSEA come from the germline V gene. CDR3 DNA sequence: TGCAGCGTTATTGAAAGATACAGGGGGGCCTACAATGAGCAGTTCTTC. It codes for CSVIERYRGAYNEQFF.

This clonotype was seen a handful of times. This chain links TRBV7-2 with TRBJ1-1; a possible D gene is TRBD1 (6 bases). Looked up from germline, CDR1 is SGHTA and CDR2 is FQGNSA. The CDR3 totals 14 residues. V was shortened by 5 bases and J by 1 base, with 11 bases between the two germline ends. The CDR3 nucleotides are TGTGCCAGCAGCCCAAGACAGGCGAACACTGAAGCTTTCTTT. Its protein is CASSPRQANTEAFF.

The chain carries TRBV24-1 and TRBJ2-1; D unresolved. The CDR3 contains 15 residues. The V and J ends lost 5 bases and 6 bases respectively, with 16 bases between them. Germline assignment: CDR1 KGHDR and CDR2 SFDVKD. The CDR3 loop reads CATSANPLVSNEQFF. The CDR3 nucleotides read TGTGCCACCAGTGCAAACCCTTTGGTAAGCAATGAGCAGTTCTTC.

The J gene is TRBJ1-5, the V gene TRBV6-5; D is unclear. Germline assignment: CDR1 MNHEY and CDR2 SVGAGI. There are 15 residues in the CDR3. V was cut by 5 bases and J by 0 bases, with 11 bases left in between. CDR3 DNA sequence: TGTGCCAGCAGTATGACTAGAAATAGCAATCAGCCCCAGCATTTT. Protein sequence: CASSMTRNSNQPQHF.

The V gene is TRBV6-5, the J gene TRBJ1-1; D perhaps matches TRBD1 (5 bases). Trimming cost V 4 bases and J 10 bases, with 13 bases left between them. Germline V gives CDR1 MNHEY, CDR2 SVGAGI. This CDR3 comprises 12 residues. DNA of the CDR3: TGTGCCAGCAGTTCCCCGGAAAGGGGAGCTTTCTTT. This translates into CASSSPERGAFF.

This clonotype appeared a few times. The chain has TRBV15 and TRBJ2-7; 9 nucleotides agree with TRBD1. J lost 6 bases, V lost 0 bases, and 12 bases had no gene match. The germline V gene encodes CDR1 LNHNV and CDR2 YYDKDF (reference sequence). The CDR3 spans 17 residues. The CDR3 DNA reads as TGTGCCACCAGCAGAGATGAGAGGTTGGACAGGGGAAGCGAGCAGTACTTC. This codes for CATSRDERLDRGSEQYF. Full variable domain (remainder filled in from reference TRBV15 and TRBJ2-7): DAMVIQNPRYQVTQFGKPVTLSCSQTLNHNVMYWYQQKSSQAPKLLFHYYDKDFNNEADTPDNFQSRRPNTSFCFLDIRSPGLGDTAMYLCATSRDERLDRGSEQYFGPGTRLTVT.

The CDR3 DNA follows: TGTGCCAGCAGCGGACAGACGGACGCTGAAGCTTTCTTT. Its protein is CASSGQTDAEAFF. The chain links TRBV7-9 to TRBJ1-1; D may be TRBD1 (6 bases). The length of the CDR3 is 13 residues. Germline values: CDR1 SEHNR, CDR2 FQNEAQ (reference sequence). Trimming shortened V by 5 bases and J by 6 bases, and 13 bases separated the two germline ends.

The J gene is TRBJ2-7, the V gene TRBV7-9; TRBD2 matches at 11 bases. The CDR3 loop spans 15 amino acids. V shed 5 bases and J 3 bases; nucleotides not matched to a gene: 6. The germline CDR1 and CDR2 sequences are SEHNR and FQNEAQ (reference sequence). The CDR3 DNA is TGTGCCAGCAGCGGTACGGGACTAGCGGACTACGAGCAGTACTTC. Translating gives CASSGTGLADYEQYF.

The CDR3 DNA reads TGTGCCAGCAGCCTCACTCGGATCCCCCCGTACAATGAGCAGTTCTTC. It translates to CASSLTRIPPYNEQFF. The J gene is TRBJ2-1, the V gene TRBV4-2; D gene unclear. The V gene lost 4 bases and the J gene lost 4 bases, with 17 bases spanning the gap. The CDR3 is made up of 16 amino acids. Germline-derived CDR1 and CDR2 are LGHNA and YNFKEQ.

CDR3 loop: CASSNRVNNSPLHF. The CDR3 region has the DNA TGTGCCAGCAGTAACAGAGTGAATAATTCACCCCTCCACTTT. V gene TRBV6-1 combines with J gene TRBJ1-6; D is ambiguous. In germline, CDR1 is MNHNS, CDR2 SASEGT. V lost 5 bases and J lost 5, with 10 bases in between. This CDR3 is built from 14 residues.

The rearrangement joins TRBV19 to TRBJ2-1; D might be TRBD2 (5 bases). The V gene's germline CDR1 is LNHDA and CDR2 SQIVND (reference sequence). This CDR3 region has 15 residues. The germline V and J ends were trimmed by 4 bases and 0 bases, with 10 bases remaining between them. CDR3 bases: TGTGCCAGTAGTAGGGAGCATAGCTCCTACAATGAGCAGTTCTTC. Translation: CASSREHSSYNEQFF.

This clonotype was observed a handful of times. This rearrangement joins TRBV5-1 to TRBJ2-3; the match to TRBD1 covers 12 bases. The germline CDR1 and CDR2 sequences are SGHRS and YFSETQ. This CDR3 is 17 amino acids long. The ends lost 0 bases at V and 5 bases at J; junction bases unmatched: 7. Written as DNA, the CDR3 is TGCGCCAGCAGCTTGGGTCCCGGGACAGGGGGCATAGATACGCAGTATTTT. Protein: CASSLGPGTGGIDTQYF.

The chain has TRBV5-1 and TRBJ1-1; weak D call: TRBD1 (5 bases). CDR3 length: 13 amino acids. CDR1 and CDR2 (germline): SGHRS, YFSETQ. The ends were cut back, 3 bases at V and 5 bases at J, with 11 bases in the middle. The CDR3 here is CASSSSQGTEAFF. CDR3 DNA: TGCGCCAGCAGCTCCTCTCAGGGTACTGAAGCTTTCTTT.

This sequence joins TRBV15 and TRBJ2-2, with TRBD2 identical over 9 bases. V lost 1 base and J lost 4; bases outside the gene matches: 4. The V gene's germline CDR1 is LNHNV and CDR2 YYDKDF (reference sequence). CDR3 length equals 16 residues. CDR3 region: CATSRGGTSSTGELFF. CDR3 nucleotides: TGTGCCACCAGCAGAGGCGGGACTAGCAGCACCGGGGAGCTGTTTTTT.

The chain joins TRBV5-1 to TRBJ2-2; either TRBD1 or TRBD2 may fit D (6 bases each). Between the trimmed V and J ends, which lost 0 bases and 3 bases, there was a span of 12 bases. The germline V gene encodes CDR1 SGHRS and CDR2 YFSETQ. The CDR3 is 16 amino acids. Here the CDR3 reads CASSLAGGRYTGELFF. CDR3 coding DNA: TGCGCCAGCAGCTTGGCCGGGGGCAGGTACACCGGGGAGCTGTTTTTT.

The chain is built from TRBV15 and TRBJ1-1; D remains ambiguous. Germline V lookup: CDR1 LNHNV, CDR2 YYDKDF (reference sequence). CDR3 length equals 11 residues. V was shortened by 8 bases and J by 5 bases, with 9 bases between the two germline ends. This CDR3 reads CATVVGTEAFF. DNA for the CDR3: TGTGCCACCGTAGTAGGGACTGAAGCTTTCTTT.

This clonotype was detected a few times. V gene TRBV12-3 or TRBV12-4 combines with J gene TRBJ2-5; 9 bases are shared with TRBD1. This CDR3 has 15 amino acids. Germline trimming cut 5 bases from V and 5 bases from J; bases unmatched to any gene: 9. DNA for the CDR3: TGTGCCAGCAGTCGATCCGACAGGGGGAAGGAGACCCAGTACTTC. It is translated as CASSRSDRGKETQYF.

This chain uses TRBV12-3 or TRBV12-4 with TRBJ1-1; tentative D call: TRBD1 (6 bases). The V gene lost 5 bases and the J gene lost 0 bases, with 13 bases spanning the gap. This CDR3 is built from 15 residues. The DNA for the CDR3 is TGTGCCAGCAGTACACACAGGGAGGTGAACACTGAAGCTTTCTTT. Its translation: CASSTHREVNTEAFF.

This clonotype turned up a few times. The CDR3 DNA is TGTGCCAGCAGCCAAGAGGACAGACAATACACAGATACGCAGTATTTT. It encodes CASSQEDRQYTDTQYF. The chain couples TRBV3-1 to TRBJ2-3, with D perhaps TRBD1 (6 bases). Trimming removed 0 bases at V and 2 bases at J, with 12 bases between. Germline V gene data show CDR1 as LGHDT and CDR2 as YNNKEL (reference sequence). The CDR3 length is 16 residues.

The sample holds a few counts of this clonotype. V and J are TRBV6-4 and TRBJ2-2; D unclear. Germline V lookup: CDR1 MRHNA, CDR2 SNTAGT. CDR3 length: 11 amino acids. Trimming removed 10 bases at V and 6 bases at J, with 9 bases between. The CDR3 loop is CATRQAGELFF. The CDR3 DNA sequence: TGTGCCACCAGGCAGGCCGGGGAGCTGTTTTTT.

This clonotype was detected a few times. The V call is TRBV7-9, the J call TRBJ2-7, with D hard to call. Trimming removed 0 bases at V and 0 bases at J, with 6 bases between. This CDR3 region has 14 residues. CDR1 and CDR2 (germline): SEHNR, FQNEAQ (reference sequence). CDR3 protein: CASSLAPPSYEQYF. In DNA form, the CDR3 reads TGTGCCAGCAGCTTAGCTCCGCCCTCCTACGAGCAGTACTTC.